This T cell receptor beta chain derives from a study of cytomegalovirus exposure and HLA in healthy donors. Study background: In a later analysis, the roughly 120 validation repertoires were reported to have used the same platform as the roughly 700 first-cohort repertoires.

The V segment lost 6 bases and the J segment 0 bases; nucleotides outside the gene matches: 6. The CDR3 is 16 amino acids. Germline V CDR1 and CDR2: WNHNN, SYGVQD (reference sequence). Separate from the roughly 730-subject first cohort, the roughly 130-subject validation cohort was the one that the donors belonged to. Assay used: immunoSEQ multiplex PCR; TCRdb lists only in-frame clones, some missing. In the table there are some 160,000 clones, 88% of which are singletons. The chain joins TRBV10-1 to TRBJ2-2, with 8 nucleotides matching TRBD1. Specimen: PBMCs. This TCR was recovered from a man aged 18-30 years in good health and CMV-seronegative. The CDR3 DNA reads as TGCGCCAGCAGCCGCGACAGGGGTCCGAACACCGGGGAGCTGTTTTTT. It translates to CASSRDRGPNTGELFF.